This T cell receptor beta chain was captured by sequencing in a study of cytomegalovirus exposure and HLA in healthy donors (dated by TCRdb to about 2017). With regard to the full study: According to an earlier analysis of 587 of the donors, some 180 million T cells yielded over 100 million unique TCR beta sequences and about 300 Gb of sequence data. Donor age, sex, ethnicity and CMV serostatus were compiled together with the repertoire data. In a later analysis, previously published TCR beta repertoires from 666 donors were re-analyzed and high-resolution HLA genotyping was added so that TCR occurrence patterns could be studied. An earlier analysis of fewer than 700 of the donors applied high-throughput TCR beta sequencing to assess whether each TCR beta V gene segment acted as functional or pseudogenic. A separate validation cohort of more than 100 different subjects was used in addition to the approximately 670-subject first cohort. The study was designed to test whether signatures of past pathogen exposure could be identified by cataloging public T cell receptors. Genome-wide SNP genotypes for about 65% of the 666 donors were used in a later genetic analysis, which treated that subset as a discovery cohort. Rather than using new phenotypic data, the later analysis identified candidate immune exposures from TCR beta sequences and from how often those sequences occurred across donors. Every repertoire in the discovery cohort had been generated on one and the same sequencing platform. Typing coverage differed by locus: A, B, C, DRB1 and DQB1 were typed in roughly 629-630 donors, DQA1 in 500 to 550, DPA1 in around 600, and DPB1 in roughly 450. The study used immunosequencing to profile the T cell repertoires of about 670 subjects and linked those repertoires to cytomegalovirus serostatus. Of the 300 to 500 genotyped donors, over 80% were placed in the genetic ancestry cluster associated with self-reported Caucasian donors. Class I and class II HLA loci were covered by the typing at four-digit resolution. About 5 DR-DQ haplotypes were handled as single units for association and clustering, since linkage in the cohort was strong. About 320 gigabases of sequencing data and roughly 90 million unique TCR sequences were included in an early release covering about 700 HLA-typed donors. Among about 400 genotyped donors of the cohort, an average of about 240,000 unique TCR beta nucleotide sequences was sequenced per donor, of which roughly 17% were non-productive. To predict cytomegalovirus infection status, the study brought together high-throughput TCR immunosequencing, statistical association of individual TCRs with disease status, and machine learning. Results the study describes overall, beyond this receptor: Because HLA typing was unavailable for some donors at each locus, only the typed subset was used in association tests. An earlier analysis of around 540 of the donors showed that most TCR beta V segments appeared in productive rearrangements either about 87% or about 30% of the time, which broadly matched IMGT annotations. An association between a missense DCLRE1C variant and V-gene and J-gene trimming of TCR beta chains was found in a later genetic analysis and replicated in an independent cohort. According to the authors, the approach could potentially be generalized to other disease states and immunological phenotypes. This cohort had only TCR beta chains sequenced, and the lack of alpha or paired-chain data limited which features could be detected. In a later analysis, the rate of TCR association differed among HLA loci, with DRB1 alleles having the most associated TCRs and HLA-C alleles having the fewest. According to a later analysis, most CMV-associated TCR beta chains appeared to be HLA-restricted, and the HLA associations seemed to be driven largely by CMV exposure. In the study, roughly 160 TCR beta chains were listed as associated with cytomegalovirus. A later analysis associated some 17,000 TCR beta sequences with specific HLA alleles at a false discovery rate of 0.05. When HLA alleles, especially DR and DQ, strongly co-occurred, TCR associations were difficult to assign to individual alleles. In a later analysis, HLA-associated TCR beta chains were found to be more clonally expanded and to have lower generation probabilities than equally common non-associated chains. CMV serostatus was the only immune exposure information available for the cohort. Because counts were too low, 15 to 20 rarely observed V segments, including chromosome 9 orphons, were excluded from the earlier analysis of under 650 of the donors. Most TCR sequences were observed very rarely across donors, whereas some public TCRs were present in many individuals. Several of the top co-occurrence clusters appeared to be linked to parvovirus B19, influenza, CMV and Epstein-Barr virus, according to a later analysis. The classifier was reported to diagnose cytomegalovirus status with high specificity and sensitivity in both the original and validation cohorts. A further reported finding was that TCR beta sequences accurately predicted the HLA-A and HLA-B alleles for most subjects in the first cohort. Correlated functional status among segregating V segments might reflect linkage disequilibrium, but an unknown experimental factor could not be ruled out. Sequencing depth was assumed to be roughly uniform across donors in the presence/absence analyses, though that assumption may not hold. In vitro tests confirmed that a few of the cytomegalovirus-associated TCR beta chains recognize cytomegalovirus antigens. A group of highly shared sequence variants was considered likely to be a technical artifact of the sequencing pipeline. A later genetic analysis reported fewer N-insertions in productive TCRs among donors in an Asian-associated ancestry cluster than the approximately 670-donor mean.

Library preparation employed the immunoSEQ multiplex PCR assay. A mixture of 60 forward primers for TCR Vbeta segments and 13 reverse primers for TCR Jbeta segments was used in the multiplex PCR. The CDR3 region of rearranged TCR beta genes was amplified from genomic DNA by a multiplex PCR assay. The Illumina HiSeq System was used to sequence the amplified TCR beta libraries as 87-base-pair reads. In the original analysis: Across the 500 to 700 repertoires, a later analysis counted 80 million or so unique TCR beta chains, 8.5 million to 12 million of which were shared by at least two donors. To remove PCR and sequencing errors, raw reads were error-corrected and collapsed into unique sequences using a nearest-neighbor algorithm that merged closely related sequences. To assign V, D and J gene segments, CDR3 sequences were aligned to IMGT reference sequences. Each retained sequence needed at least a six-nucleotide match to both a V gene segment and a J gene segment. Rearrangements were called productive when the CDR3 lacked stop codons and stayed in frame with V and J; all others were non-productive. CDR3 was defined by IMGT convention, running from the second conserved V-encoded cysteine to the conserved J-encoded phenylalanine. In an earlier analysis of some 550 of the donors, sequences lacking an unambiguous match to a single V gene segment were excluded. In an earlier analysis of some 590 of the donors, a V segment was called functional when productive rearrangements were above 56.7%, and segregating when the standard deviation between donors exceeded 5%. A statistical classification framework was built to diagnose cytomegalovirus status from the catalog of TCR beta chain sequences. A later analysis assigned V and J genes by comparing TCR nucleotide sequences with IMGT/GENE-DB human TR gene sequences. In a later analysis, CDR3 sequences and most-parsimonious VDJ recombination scenarios were assigned using the TCRdist pipeline. In a later analysis, every TCR beta chain was defined by the combination of its CDR3 amino acid sequence and its V-gene family, and reads without a unique V-gene family were dropped. In a later analysis, around 600 highly shared, low-generation-probability nucleotide sequences were removed to address suspected cross-contamination and a sequencing artifact. In a later analysis, a clonal expansion index was calculated for each public chain from normalized within-repertoire ranks of inferred template counts. A later analysis computed generation probabilities with a VDJ recombination model fitted to out-of-frame rearrangements, and checked the results against IGoR. In a later analysis, hypergeometric tests were used to score TCR-TCR, TCR-HLA and TCR-CMV co-occurrence, with a repertoire-size bias correction applied to TCR pairs. In a later analysis, false discovery rates were estimated by permuting HLA or CMV assignments 20 times. In a later analysis, co-occurring TCRs were grouped with DBSCAN, and TCRdist sequence similarity was added when clustering was performed within HLA-allele-positive subsets. Repertoires with fewer than 30,000 or more than 120,000 public chains, plus five repertoires with anomalous nucleotide sharing, were excluded from co-occurrence clustering. As stored in TCRdb, this immuneACCESS dataset retains in-frame rearrangements with V and J assigned. A fraction of the clones does not appear; measured against another copy, unresolved V genes explain less than half of the discrepancy, and the remainder lacks a known reason. V, J and clone size were drawn from that table, and D and trimming were deduced from the DNA. The sample has just over 200,000 clones on record. The ten most abundant clones make up 1.1% of the sample.

As concerns this clone: Its antigen target is currently unknown.

The cohort comprised 550 to 700 healthy bone marrow donors. Cohort members were all nominally healthy when sampled, although unrecorded immune exposures were likely present. The donor tested CMV seropositive, placing the donor among the 250 to 350 seropositive members of the cohort. A peripheral blood sample was provided by each donor, and peripheral blood mononuclear cells were used for TCR beta sequencing. Genomic DNA was extracted from the blood cell samples with the Qiagen DNeasy Blood Extraction Kit. The sequence derives from a girl aged 2 to 9 in good health and CMV-seropositive. Sequenced input: PBMCs.

The CDR3 is CASSQVVDRAYEQYF. The DNA sequence is given as TGTGCCAGCAGCCAGGTGGTCGACAGAGCCTACGAGCAGTACTTC. The chain is made from TRBV14 and TRBJ2-7, with TRBD1 as a weak D call on 5 bases. Between the V and J ends, shortened by 3 bases and 2 bases respectively, the junction contains 14 bases. Via the germline V gene, CDR1 is SGHDN and CDR2 FVKESK. The CDR3 has 15 amino acids, counting the end cysteine and phenylalanine. Of the read, only the CDR3 DNA is kept; its 45 bases are in frame from base 1.